The rows below give T cell receptor beta chains drawn from one sample of a study of beta chain features in type 1 diabetes. The repertoire was sequenced with immunoSEQ multiplex PCR; TCRdb's copy has only in-frame clones and lacks some. This table holds fewer than 300,000 clones, 20% found once. The material sequenced was naive CD4+ T cells from blood. The receptors stem from a woman aged 40 to 49 with type 1 diabetes. CDR3s include the opening cysteine and the closing phenylalanine or tryptophan. Fields, in order: J gene, CDR3 length, clone size, V gene, D gene, CDR3 protein, CDR3 DNA. A D gene is named only where the DNA matches it firmly. A clone size is listed for some rows: how often the clone was seen (once, few, many), or a class if it is expanded.

>TRBJ1-1|13|NA|TRBV15|NA
CATSRWTLPEAFF
TGTGCCACCAGCCGATGGACACTCCCTGAGGCTTTCTTT
>TRBJ1-2|13|few|TRBV7-2|NA
CASSSGQTYGYTF
TGTGCCAGCAGCTCCGGACAGACCTATGGCTACACCTTC
>TRBJ1-5|15|NA|TRBV28|TRBD1
CASTSDRGLGQPQHF
TGTGCCAGCACGAGTGACAGGGGGCTTGGTCAGCCCCAGCATTTT
>TRBJ2-7|15|NA|TRBV5-1|TRBD1
CASRSVGTGTYEQYF
TGCGCCAGCAGGTCAGTGGGGACAGGGACCTACGAGCAGTACTTC
>TRBJ1-1|13|NA|TRBV30|NA
CAWSLAGDTEAFF
TGTGCCTGGAGCCTAGCGGGGGATACTGAAGCTTTCTTT
>TRBJ2-3|15|NA|TRBV19|TRBD1
CASSDRQGVTDTQYF
TGTGCCAGTAGTGATCGACAGGGAGTAACAGATACGCAGTATTTT
>TRBJ1-1|13|few|TRBV29-1|TRBD1
CSFRQGVNTEAFF
TGCAGCTTCAGACAGGGGGTGAACACTGAAGCTTTCTTT
>TRBJ2-7|13|few|TRBV28|TRBD1
CASSPGQGREQYF
TGTGCCAGCAGCCCCGGACAGGGGAGAGAGCAGTACTTC
>TRBJ2-7|16|few|TRBV6-5|TRBD1
CASSYSGQGISYEQYF
TGTGCCAGCAGTTACTCGGGACAGGGGATATCCTACGAGCAGTACTTC
>TRBJ1-6|14|few|TRBV6-5|TRBD1
CASRLDRVGSPLHF
TGTGCCAGCAGACTGGACAGGGTCGGATCACCCCTCCACTTT
>TRBJ2-5|15|NA|TRBV5-1|TRBD2
CASNPVAGTTETQYF
TGCGCCAGCAACCCTGTAGCGGGGACTACGGAGACCCAGTACTTC
>TRBJ2-7|16|few|TRBV4-1|NA
CASSQAGDGITYEQYF
TGCGCCAGCAGCCAAGCGGGGGACGGGATAACCTACGAGCAGTACTTC
>TRBJ2-7|15|NA|TRBV28|TRBD2
CASLTSGSRSGEQYF
TGTGCCAGCTTGACTAGCGGGAGTAGATCGGGAGAGCAGTACTTC